Presented here are 8 T cell receptor beta chains from one specimen sequenced in a study of cytomegalovirus exposure and HLA in healthy donors (dated by TCRdb to the late 2010s). The library came from the immunoSEQ multiplex PCR assay. For the multiplex PCR, a mixture combining 60 forward primers for TCR Vbeta segments and 13 reverse primers for TCR Jbeta segments was used. As stored in TCRdb, this immuneACCESS dataset retains in-frame rearrangements with V and J assigned. A fraction of the clones does not appear; measured against another copy, unresolved V genes explain less than half of the discrepancy, and the remainder lacks a known reason. The sample includes about 180,000 clones, with approximately 70% observed a single time. The ten largest clonotypes hold about 2.5% of the sample. Sequenced: PBMCs. These TCRs come from a human donor in good health.

The chain recombines TRBV15 with TRBJ2-4; tentatively, D is TRBD2 (6 bases). The CDR3 runs 16 residues. V was clipped by 5 bases and J by 5 bases, with 19 bases between them. Germline V gives CDR1 LNHNV, CDR2 YYDKDF (reference sequence). The CDR3, as DNA: TGTGCCACCAGCGCCCCGGGCGGGGAGGACGAAAACATTCAGTACTTC. Its protein product is CATSAPGGEDENIQYF. Filled out from reference TRBV15 and TRBJ2-4, the complete variable domain reads DAMVIQNPRYQVTQFGKPVTLSCSQTLNHNVMYWYQQKSSQAPKLLFHYYDKDFNNEADTPDNFQSRRPNTSFCFLDIRSPGLGDTAMYLCATSAPGGEDENIQYFGAGTRLSVL.

This chain uses TRBV10-1 with TRBJ1-5; tentative D call: TRBD1 (6 bases). The CDR3 is 17 residues long. Germline loops: CDR1 WNHNN, CDR2 SYGVQD (reference sequence). V lost 4 bases, J lost 0 bases, and 16 bases lay in between. CDR3 region: CASSGGHPDYSNQPQHF. The DNA of the CDR3 is TGCGCCAGCAGTGGGGGACACCCAGATTATAGCAATCAGCCCCAGCATTTT.

The chain recombines TRBV5-8 with TRBJ2-3, with D perhaps matching TRBD2 (5 bases). V was pared by 1 base and J by 9 bases, with 12 bases between. Germline CDR1 is SGHTS and CDR2 is YDEGEE. The CDR3 consists of 13 residues. The CDR3 nucleotides read TGTGCCAGCAGCTTGCAGCGGTTCGGGACGCAGTATTTT. It translates to CASSLQRFGTQYF.

The gene calls are TRBV6-1 and TRBJ2-3; 9 positions agree with TRBD1. V shed 7 bases, J shed 4 bases, and the junction held 3 bases outside the gene matches. The germline V gene encodes CDR1 MNHNS and CDR2 SASEGT. The CDR3 is made up of 13 amino acids. CDR3 region: CASTRQGADTQYF. The DNA for the CDR3 is TGTGCCAGCACAAGACAGGGGGCAGATACGCAGTATTTT.

This clone was recorded a few times. This chain links TRBV4-3 with TRBJ1-1, with D possibly TRBD1 on 6 matching bases. V was cut by 1 base and J by 5 bases, with 8 bases left in between. CDR3 length: 13 amino acids. In germline, CDR1 is LGHNA, CDR2 YSLEER. This CDR3 reads CASSQVQGTEAFF. For the CDR3, the DNA is TGCGCCAGCAGCCAAGTTCAGGGGACTGAAGCTTTCTTT.

This clone was seen a few times. CDR3 amino acids: CASSTQGASQPQHF. In DNA, the CDR3 is TGTGCCAGCAGTACCCAGGGGGCGAGTCAGCCCCAGCATTTT. J is TRBJ1-5 and V is TRBV2; TRBD1 matches 8 bases. The germline V gene encodes CDR1 SNHLY and CDR2 FYNNEI. V dropped 5 bases and J dropped 6; count of bases not matched to a gene: 6. This CDR3 contains 14 residues. Variable domain in full (rest from reference TRBV2 and TRBJ1-5): EPEVTQTPSHQVTQMGQEVILRCVPISNHLYFYWYRQILGQKVEFLVSFYNNEISEKSEIFDDQFSVERPDGSNFTLKIRSTKLEDSAMYFCASSTQGASQPQHFGDGTRLSIL.

This clone turned up a few times. Different DNA sequences within this sample yield the same CDR3. The chain employs TRBV12-5 and TRBJ1-5; D uncertain. CDR3 size: 13 residues. In germline, CDR1 is LGHNT, CDR2 FRNRAP. Trimming left V 3 bases short and J 6 bases short, with 9 bases between. The CDR3 DNA follows: TGTGCTAGTGGTTTATTAACCGGTCAGCCCCAGCATTTT. Translating gives CASGLLTGQPQHF.

V gene TRBV27 combines with J gene TRBJ2-5; D is perhaps TRBD1 (6 bases). The J call may be in error: the DNA end matches TRBJ2-7 better. This CDR3 has 14 residues. Germline CDR1 is MNHEY and CDR2 is SMNVEV (reference sequence). The chain's CDR3 is CASSLGTSSYEQYF. The CDR3 DNA reads as TGTGCCAGCAGTTTAGGGACAAGCTCCTACGAGCAGTACTTC.